What follows describes a single TCR beta chain. Its target is not known. This sample was included in a study of a mutant IDH1 vaccine in newly diagnosed glioma. Study-wide background: The treated group averaged roughly 40 years old and was around 62% male, roughly 38% female. Most had both radiotherapy and temozolomide beforehand; others had only one.

Notes on the study in general: Pseudoprogression appeared independent of alterations in top peripheral clonotypes.

Using immunoSEQ multiplex PCR, the repertoire was profiled, and TCRdb retains in-frame clones only, with some absent. The sample includes 56,000 or so clones, 78% of them seen just once. Time point given: week 5, during vaccination. Vaccination used 300 ug of mutant IDH1 20-mer peptide per dose, with topical imiquimod. This sample comprised PBMCs, obtained from a glioma patient whose treatment included an IDH1 peptide vaccine. The sequence was collected from a middle-aged woman with glioma.

The chain's CDR3 is CASSPGDRMDGKLFF. The CDR3 nucleotides are TGTGCCAGCAGTCCAGGGGACAGGATGGATGGAAAACTGTTTTTT. This chain links TRBV6-5 with TRBJ1-4, with 8 bases fitting TRBD1. The germline V gene has CDR1 MNHEY and CDR2 SVGAGI. V shed 5 bases, J shed 10 bases, and the junction held 12 bases outside the gene matches. The CDR3 runs to 15 residues.